The 10 T cell receptor beta chains given below trace back to one sample, sequenced in a study of cytomegalovirus exposure and HLA in healthy donors (TCRdb year 2017). Libraries came from the immunoSEQ multiplex PCR assay. The table comes from immuneACCESS by way of TCRdb, which keeps in-frame sequences with V and J called. Part of the clones is missing from these tables; in studies checked, under half for an unresolved V gene and the rest for unknown reasons. The sample yields 240,000 or so clones; approximately 83% were counted once. The top ten clonotypes cover 1.2% of the sample. The sample taken for sequencing was PBMCs. These receptors all come from a woman aged 25 to 45 in good health and CMV-seropositive.

The rearrangement uses TRBV18 and TRBJ1-2, with D possibly TRBD1 on 5 matching bases. The CDR3 extends over 13 amino acids. Germline loops: CDR1 KGHSH, CDR2 LQKENI. Trimming left V 5 bases short and J 3 bases short, with 10 bases between. The CDR3 region is CASSLTEDYGYTF. The CDR3 DNA sequence: TGTGCCAGCTCATTGACAGAAGACTATGGCTACACCTTC. The variable domain in full, with the rest retrieved from reference TRBV18 and TRBJ1-2, is NAGVMQNPRHLVRRRGQEARLRCSPMKGHSHVYWYRQLPEEGLKFMVYLQKENIIDESGMPKERFSAEFPKEGPSILRIQQVVRGDSAAYFCASSLTEDYGYTFGSGTRLTVV.

The chain carries TRBV19 and TRBJ2-7, with D perhaps matching TRBD1 (6 bases). Germline V gives CDR1 LNHDA, CDR2 SQIVND (reference sequence). The V and J ends lost 5 bases and 4 bases respectively, with 18 bases between them. The CDR3 is 15 amino acids. CDR3 nucleotides: TGTGCCAGTAGTCGGGGTAGAGGCAGGGGTTACGAGCAGTACTTC. It is translated as CASSRGRGRGYEQYF.

The chain recombines TRBV6-5 with TRBJ2-7, with D perhaps TRBD2 (5 bases). Germline V gene sequence: CDR1 MNHEY, CDR2 SVGAGI. V was cut by 7 bases and J by 0 bases, with 10 bases left in between. The CDR3 totals 13 residues. The CDR3 loop reads CASTASGSYEQYF. Here the CDR3 DNA reads TGTGCCAGCACAGCCAGCGGCTCCTACGAGCAGTACTTC.

V and J are TRBV19 and TRBJ2-3; 8 nucleotides agree with TRBD2. After removal of 6 bases from V and 7 bases from J, the junction contained 6 bases not matched to a gene. The CDR3 runs 13 residues. The germline V gene encodes CDR1 LNHDA and CDR2 SQIVND (reference sequence). The CDR3 DNA follows: TGTGCCAGTAGGCTGAGCGGGAGTAATACGCAGTATTTT. The encoded protein is CASRLSGSNTQYF.

The chain couples TRBV27 to TRBJ2-7; maybe TRBD1 (5 bases). From germline, CDR1 is MNHEY and CDR2 SMNVEV (reference sequence). The CDR3 is 15 amino acids. V was pared by 5 bases and J by 0 bases, with 14 bases between. The CDR3 is CASSPRQTTSYEQYF. CDR3 DNA sequence: TGTGCCAGCAGTCCCCGACAGACGACCTCCTACGAGCAGTACTTC.

The V and J genes are TRBV19 and TRBJ2-4; tentatively, D is TRBD2 (6 bases). With 4 bases removed from V and 0 bases from J, the gap between germline ends came to 16 bases. The germline CDR1 and CDR2 sequences are LNHDA and SQIVND (reference sequence). CDR3 length: 17 residues. The CDR3 nucleotides read TGTGCCAGTAGTACCTCCGGGAGTCAATTAGCCAAAAACATTCAGTACTTC. This codes for CASSTSGSQLAKNIQYF.

This clone has only one observation. The chain employs TRBV10-3 and TRBJ2-7; TRBD1 matches 7 bases. There are 14 residues in the CDR3. CDR1 ENHRY and CDR2 SYGVKD come from the germline V gene. Trimming removed 6 bases from V and 7 bases from J; junction bases left unmatched: 12. DNA of the CDR3: TGTGCCATCAGACAAACAGGGGTCTTGGGGGAGCAGTACTTC. It is translated as CAIRQTGVLGEQYF.

This chain connects TRBV6-5 to TRBJ1-1; D might be TRBD1 (6 bases). The CDR3 is 13 residues long. Germline CDR1 and CDR2: MNHEY and SVGAGI. Trimming shortened V by 2 bases and J by 7 bases, and 11 bases separated the two germline ends. Here the CDR3 DNA reads TGTGCCAGCAGTTACCCTGGACAGATTGAAGCTTTCTTT. It specifies CASSYPGQIEAFF.

This rearrangement joins TRBV9 to TRBJ1-2; 10 bases map to TRBD1. The CDR3 length is 16 residues. CDR1 and CDR2 from the germline V gene are SGDLS and YYNGEE. J gave up 5 bases and V 6 bases, and 13 bases lay outside the gene matches. This CDR3 reads CASTANRDRGVYGYTF. CDR3 sequence (DNA): TGTGCCAGCACTGCAAACCGGGACAGGGGTGTTTATGGCTACACCTTC. Filled out from reference TRBV9 and TRBJ1-2, the complete variable domain reads DSGVTQTPKHLITATGQRVTLRCSPRSGDLSVYWYQQSLDQGLQFLIQYYNGEERAKGNILERFSAQQFPDLHSELNLSSLELGDSALYFCASTANRDRGVYGYTFGSGTRLTVV.

The chain couples TRBV14 to TRBJ2-5; 8 positions agree with TRBD2. Germline V CDR1 and CDR2: SGHDN, FVKESK. The CDR3 runs to 16 residues. V was clipped by 0 bases and J by 2 bases; unmatched bases: 5. This CDR3 is CASSQDWASGQETQYF. CDR3 sequence (DNA): TGTGCCAGCAGCCAAGATTGGGCTAGCGGGCAAGAGACCCAGTACTTC.